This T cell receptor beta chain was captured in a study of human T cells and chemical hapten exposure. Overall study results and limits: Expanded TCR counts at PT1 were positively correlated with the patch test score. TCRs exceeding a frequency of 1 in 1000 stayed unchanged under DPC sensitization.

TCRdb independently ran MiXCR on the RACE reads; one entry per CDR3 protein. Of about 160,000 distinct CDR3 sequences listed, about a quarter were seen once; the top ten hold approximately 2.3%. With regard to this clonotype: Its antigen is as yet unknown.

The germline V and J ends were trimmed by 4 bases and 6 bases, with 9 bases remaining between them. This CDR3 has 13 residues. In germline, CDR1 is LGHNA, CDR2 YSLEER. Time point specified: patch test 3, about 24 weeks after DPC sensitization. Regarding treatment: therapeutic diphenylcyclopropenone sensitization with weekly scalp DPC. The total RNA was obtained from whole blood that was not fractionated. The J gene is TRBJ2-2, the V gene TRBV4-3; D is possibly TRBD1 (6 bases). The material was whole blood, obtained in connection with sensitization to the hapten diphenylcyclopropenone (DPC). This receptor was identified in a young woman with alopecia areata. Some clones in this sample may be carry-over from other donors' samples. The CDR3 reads CASSRQGPGELFF. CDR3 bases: TGCGCCAGCAGCCGCCAGGGGCCCGGGGAGCTGTTTTTT.